The 15 T cell receptor beta chains below all came from one sample that was sequenced in a study of naive and memory T cell subsets. Findings and caveats of the study: A few larger clonotypes appeared in naive repertoires, especially CD8, possibly memory cells re-expressing CD45RA.

The beta constant-region primer was an equimolar mix of two oligonucleotides covering TRBC1 and TRBC2. Nested alpha and beta constant-region primers with the SP2 primer drove four PCR rounds on ligated cDNA. TCRdb passed the UMI-ligation and nested PCR reads through MiXCR, listing each CDR3 protein once. The sample includes about 90,000 distinct CDR3 sequences, about 11% of them seen just once. For these TCRs, the target antigens are not known. The sequencing sample was made of naive CD4+ T cells from blood. The receptor set was obtained from a human donor in good health.

The chain recombines TRBV12-3 or TRBV12-4 with TRBJ1-1, with D hard to call. Trimming took 3 bases from V and 10 from J, leaving 21 bases between them. The CDR3 has 15 residues. This CDR3 is CASSFAAKHSERAFF. The CDR3 nucleotides are TGTGCCAGCAGTTTTGCCGCGAAGCACTCAGAGAGAGCTTTCTTT.

This clonotype showed up just a few times. The J gene is TRBJ2-5, the V gene TRBV20-1; D is unclear. CDR1 is DFQATT and CDR2 is SNEGSKA in the germline V gene (reference sequence). This CDR3 spans 11 amino acids. Trimming removed 3 bases at V and 4 bases at J, with 6 bases between. This CDR3 reads CSASNRETQYF. The CDR3 region has the DNA TGCAGTGCTAGTAACAGAGAGACCCAGTACTTC.

V is TRBV27 and J is TRBJ2-1; 10 bases align to TRBD2. V lost 5 bases to trimming and J lost 3 bases; unmatched junction nucleotides: 28. Per germline, CDR1 MNHEY and CDR2 SMNVEV (reference sequence). The CDR3 extends over 23 amino acids. CDR3 region: CASSKKVLIGSGGAASFYNEQFF. CDR3 in DNA: TGTGCCAGCAGTAAGAAGGTTTTAATTGGCAGCGGGGGGGCCGCGTCATTCTACAATGAGCAGTTCTTC.

Note on this clonotype: A much more abundant neighbour one base away suggests this may be a read error. The gene calls are TRBV20-1 and TRBJ2-7; D possibly uses TRBD1 or TRBD2 (5 bases each). V dropped 0 bases and J dropped 6 bases, with 18 bases sitting between them. The CDR3 spans 15 residues. CDR1 and CDR2 from the germline V gene are DFQATT and SNEGSKA (reference sequence). The CDR3 coding sequence is TGCAGTGCTAGAGAAAACCCGGGACGAGCTCGCGAGCAGTACTTC. It translates to CSARENPGRAREQYF.

The rearrangement joins TRBV14 to TRBJ2-3; D not resolved. In germline, CDR1 is SGHDN, CDR2 FVKESK. The CDR3 has 13 amino acids. The germline V and J ends were trimmed by 2 bases and 6 bases, with 9 bases remaining between them. CDR3: CASSQNFGDTQYF. The DNA of the CDR3 is TGTGCCAGCAGCCAAAATTTCGGGGATACGCAGTATTTT.

This clonotype was seen ten or more times. The chain carries TRBV2 and TRBJ2-7, with 9 positions matching TRBD1. CDR1 and CDR2 (germline): SNHLY, FYNNEI. The CDR3 is 13 residues long. After removal of 8 bases from V and 3 bases from J, the junction contained 5 bases not matched to a gene. DNA of the CDR3: TGTGCCAGCCTAGGACAGGGGTTCTACGAGCAGTACTTC. Its translation: CASLGQGFYEQYF.

This chain uses TRBV20-1 with TRBJ2-7; TRBD1 matches 8 bases. The CDR3 consists of 13 residues. From germline, CDR1 is DFQATT and CDR2 SNEGSKA (reference sequence). The junction had 5 bases not matched to a gene; V was cut back by 4 bases and J by 3 bases. CDR3 protein: CSANGQGYYEQYF. The CDR3 DNA sequence: TGCAGTGCTAATGGACAGGGTTACTACGAGCAGTACTTC.

This clonotype has a handful of counts. The chain employs TRBV12-3 or TRBV12-4 and TRBJ2-7; D ambiguous. Trimming took off 3 bases at V and 2 bases at J, with 5 bases between the two ends. The CDR3 totals 12 residues. The CDR3 region is CASSFTTYEQYF. CDR3 bases: TGTGCCAGCAGTTTTACCACCTACGAGCAGTACTTC.

The V and J genes are TRBV27 and TRBJ1-6; 8 nucleotides line up with TRBD1. Per the germline V gene, CDR1 is MNHEY and CDR2 is SMNVEV (reference sequence). V trimming: 6 bases; J trimming: 5 bases; junction bases outside the gene matches: 3. The CDR3 totals 14 residues. The chain's CDR3 is CASRPDRDNSPLHF. The CDR3 nucleotides are TGTGCCAGCAGGCCGGACAGGGATAATTCACCCCTCCACTTT.

This clonotype was seen only a few times. The chain combines TRBV27 with TRBJ1-5; TRBD1 matches at 7 bases. Germline-derived CDR1 and CDR2 are MNHEY and SMNVEV (reference sequence). This CDR3 contains 15 residues. V was clipped by 6 bases and J by 5 bases; unmatched bases: 10. The CDR3 coding sequence is TGTGCCAGCAGAGGATACGGGACAGACGATCAGCCCCAGCATTTT. It yields the protein CASRGYGTDDQPQHF.

The chain links TRBV5-5 to TRBJ1-2, with no clear D. Trimming shortened V by 1 base and J by 4 bases, and 14 bases separated the two germline ends. The CDR3 length is 15 residues. Germline values: CDR1 SGHKS, CDR2 YYEKEE (reference sequence). Written as DNA, the CDR3 is TGTGCCAGCAGCTTGAGATGGGAAGCAGCCTATGGCTACACCTTC. Protein product: CASSLRWEAAYGYTF.

The V gene is TRBV12-3 or TRBV12-4, the J gene TRBJ2-1; TRBD1 agrees at 8 bases. V lost 6 bases, J lost 10 bases, and 8 bases stayed unmatched. The CDR3 spans 13 residues. CDR3 region: CASSRDRPIEQFF. DNA for the CDR3: TGTGCCAGCAGCCGGGACAGGCCTATCGAGCAGTTCTTC.

This clonotype was recorded a few times. This sequence joins TRBV11-1 and TRBJ2-7, with 13 bases matching TRBD2. CDR1 and CDR2 (germline): SGHAT, FQDESV (reference sequence). CDR3 size: 15 residues. J lost 4 bases, V lost 5 bases, and 5 bases had no gene match. CDR3 nucleotides: TGTGCCAGCAGCCGGGGGACTAGCGGGATTTACGAGCAGTACTTC. This sequence encodes CASSRGTSGIYEQYF. Full variable domain (remainder filled in from reference TRBV11-1 and TRBJ2-7): EAEVAQSPRYKITEKSQAVAFWCDPISGHATLYWYRQILGQGPELLVQFQDESVVDDSQLPKDRFSAERLKGVDSTLKIQPAELGDSAMYLCASSRGTSGIYEQYFGPGTRLTVT.

This clonotype was seen a few times. The chain recombines TRBV6-6 with TRBJ2-6; D ambiguous. The germline V gene encodes CDR1 MNHNY and CDR2 SVGAGI (reference sequence). V was clipped by 6 bases and J by 0 bases, with 12 bases between them. There are 16 residues in the CDR3. The CDR3 protein is CASRGTGNSGANVLTF. CDR3 DNA sequence: TGTGCCAGCAGGGGTACGGGCAACTCTGGGGCCAACGTCCTGACTTTC.

In this sample, this clonotype turned up a few times. This sequence joins TRBV24-1 and TRBJ1-4, with 8 nucleotides matching TRBD1. With V trimmed by 4 bases and J by 3 bases, 6 bases remained unmatched. CDR3 length equals 16 residues. Germline loops: CDR1 KGHDR, CDR2 SFDVKD. The CDR3 bases are TGTGCCACCAGTGACTCCGGGACAGGCTCTAATGAAAAACTGTTTTTT. Translating gives CATSDSGTGSNEKLFF.